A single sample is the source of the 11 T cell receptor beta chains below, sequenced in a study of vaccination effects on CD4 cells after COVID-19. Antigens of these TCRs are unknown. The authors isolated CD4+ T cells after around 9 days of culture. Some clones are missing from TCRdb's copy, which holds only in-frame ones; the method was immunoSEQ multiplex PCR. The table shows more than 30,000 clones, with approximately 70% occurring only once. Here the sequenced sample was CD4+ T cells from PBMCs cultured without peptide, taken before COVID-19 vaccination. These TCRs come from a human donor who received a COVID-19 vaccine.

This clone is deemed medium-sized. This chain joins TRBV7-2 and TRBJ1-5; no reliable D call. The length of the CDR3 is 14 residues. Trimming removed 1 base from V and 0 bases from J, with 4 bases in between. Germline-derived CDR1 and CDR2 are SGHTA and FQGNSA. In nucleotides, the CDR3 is TGTGCCAGCAGCTTAGAATATAGCAATCAGCCCCAGCATTTT. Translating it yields CASSLEYSNQPQHF.

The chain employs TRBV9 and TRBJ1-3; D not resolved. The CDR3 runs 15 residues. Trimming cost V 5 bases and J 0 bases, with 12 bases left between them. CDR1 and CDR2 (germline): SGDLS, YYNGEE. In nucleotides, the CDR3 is TGTGCCAGCAGACGGGAGGGAATCTCTGGAAACACCATATATTTT. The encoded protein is CASRREGISGNTIYF.

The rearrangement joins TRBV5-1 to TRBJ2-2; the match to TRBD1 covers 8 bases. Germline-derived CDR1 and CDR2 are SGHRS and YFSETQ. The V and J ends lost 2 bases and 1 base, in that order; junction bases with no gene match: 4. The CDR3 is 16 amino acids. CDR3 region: CASSFNGQGNTGELFF. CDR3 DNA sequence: TGCGCCAGCAGCTTTAACGGACAGGGGAACACCGGGGAGCTGTTTTTT.

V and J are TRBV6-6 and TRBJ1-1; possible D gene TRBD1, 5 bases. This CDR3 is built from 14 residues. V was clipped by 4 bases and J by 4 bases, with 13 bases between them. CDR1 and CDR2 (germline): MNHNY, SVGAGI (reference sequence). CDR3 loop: CASSSQGAGTEAFF. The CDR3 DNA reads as TGTGCCAGCAGTTCACAAGGGGCCGGCACTGAAGCTTTCTTT.

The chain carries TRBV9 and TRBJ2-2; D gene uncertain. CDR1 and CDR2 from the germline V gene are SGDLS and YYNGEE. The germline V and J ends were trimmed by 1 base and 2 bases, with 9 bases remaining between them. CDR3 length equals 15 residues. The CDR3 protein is CASSVSTVNTGELFF. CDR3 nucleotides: TGTGCCAGCAGCGTATCAACAGTAAACACCGGGGAGCTGTTTTTT.

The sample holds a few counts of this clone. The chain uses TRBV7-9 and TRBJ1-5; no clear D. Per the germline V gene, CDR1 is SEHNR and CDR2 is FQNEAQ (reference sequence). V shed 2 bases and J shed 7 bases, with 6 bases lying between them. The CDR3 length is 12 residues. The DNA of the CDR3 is TGTGCCAGCAGCTTACCAGCGCAGCCCCAGCATTTT. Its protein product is CASSLPAQPQHF.

The CDR3 here is CSASSGTGDIYEQYF. The CDR3 DNA reads TGCAGTGCTAGTAGCGGGACAGGGGATATCTACGAGCAGTACTTC. This chain uses TRBV20-1 with TRBJ2-7; 10 bases line up with TRBD1. The CDR3 runs to 15 residues. The V gene's germline CDR1 is DFQATT and CDR2 SNEGSKA (reference sequence). The V and J ends lost 3 bases and 3 bases, in that order; junction bases with no gene match: 8.

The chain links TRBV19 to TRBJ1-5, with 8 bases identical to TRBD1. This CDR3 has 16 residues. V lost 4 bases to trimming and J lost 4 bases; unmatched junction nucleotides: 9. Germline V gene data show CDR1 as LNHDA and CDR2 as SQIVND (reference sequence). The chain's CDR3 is CASSTRTGRGNQPQHF. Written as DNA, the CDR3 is TGTGCCAGTAGTACAAGGACAGGGCGGGGGAATCAGCCCCAGCATTTT.

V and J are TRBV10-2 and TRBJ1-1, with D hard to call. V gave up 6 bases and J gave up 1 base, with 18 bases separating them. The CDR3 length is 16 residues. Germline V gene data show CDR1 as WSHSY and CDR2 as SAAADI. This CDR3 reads CASRSRSLSGNTEAFF. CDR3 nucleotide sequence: TGCGCCAGCAGGTCACGGTCGTTGAGTGGGAACACTGAAGCTTTCTTT.

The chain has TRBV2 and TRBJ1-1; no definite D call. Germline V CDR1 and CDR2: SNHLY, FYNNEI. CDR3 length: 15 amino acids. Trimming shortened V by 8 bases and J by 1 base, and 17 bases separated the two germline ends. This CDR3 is CASAGLAGPNTEAFF. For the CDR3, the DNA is TGTGCCAGCGCGGGCCTCGCCGGACCGAACACTGAAGCTTTCTTT.

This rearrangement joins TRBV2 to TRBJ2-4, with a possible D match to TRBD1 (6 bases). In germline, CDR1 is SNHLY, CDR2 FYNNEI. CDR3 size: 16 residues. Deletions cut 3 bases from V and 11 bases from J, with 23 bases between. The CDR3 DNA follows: TGTGCCAGCAGTGAGAGGGCGGCTGGGGGCTTCAAGGTTCAGTACTTC. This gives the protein CASSERAAGGFKVQYF. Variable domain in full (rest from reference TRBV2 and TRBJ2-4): EPEVTQTPSHQVTQMGQEVILRCVPISNHLYFYWYRQILGQKVEFLVSFYNNEISEKSEIFDDQFSVERPDGSNFTLKIRSTKLEDSAMYFCASSERAAGGFKVQYFGAGTRLSVL.